This T cell receptor beta chain derives from a study of spatial heterogeneity in lung cancer. Across the study: The donors comprised 60 to 80 untreated early-stage non-small cell lung cancer patients. Median follow-up for sequenced PBMC samples was about 22 months after resection, when such samples existed.

Time point noted: blood at routine non-recurrence follow-up after resection. The table lists this clonotype with many counts. TCRdb reprocessed the 5' RACE reads via MiXCR and lists one record per CDR3 protein. The sample holds 42,000 or so distinct CDR3 sequences; roughly a tenth are singletons and the top ten take roughly 18%. The CDR3 extends over 16 amino acids. CDR1 and CDR2 from the germline V gene are SGHAT and FQNNGV. Trimming stripped 1 base from V and 2 bases from J, with 11 bases between. Specimen: PBMCs, collected at follow-up. This sequence originates from a female donor with early-stage non-small cell lung cancer. The V and J genes are TRBV11-2 and TRBJ1-4, with D perhaps TRBD1 (6 bases). This chain's CDR3 is CASSLGATGTNEKLFF. The DNA of the CDR3 is TGTGCCAGCAGCTTAGGTGCGACAGGCACTAATGAAAAACTGTTTTTT. Drawing the rest from reference TRBV11-2 and TRBJ1-4, the complete variable domain is EAGVAQSPRYKIIEKRQSVAFWCNPISGHATLYWYQQILGQGPKLLIQFQNNGVVDDSQLPKDRFSAERLKGVDSTLKIQPAKLEDSAVYLCASSLGATGTNEKLFFGSGTQLSVL.